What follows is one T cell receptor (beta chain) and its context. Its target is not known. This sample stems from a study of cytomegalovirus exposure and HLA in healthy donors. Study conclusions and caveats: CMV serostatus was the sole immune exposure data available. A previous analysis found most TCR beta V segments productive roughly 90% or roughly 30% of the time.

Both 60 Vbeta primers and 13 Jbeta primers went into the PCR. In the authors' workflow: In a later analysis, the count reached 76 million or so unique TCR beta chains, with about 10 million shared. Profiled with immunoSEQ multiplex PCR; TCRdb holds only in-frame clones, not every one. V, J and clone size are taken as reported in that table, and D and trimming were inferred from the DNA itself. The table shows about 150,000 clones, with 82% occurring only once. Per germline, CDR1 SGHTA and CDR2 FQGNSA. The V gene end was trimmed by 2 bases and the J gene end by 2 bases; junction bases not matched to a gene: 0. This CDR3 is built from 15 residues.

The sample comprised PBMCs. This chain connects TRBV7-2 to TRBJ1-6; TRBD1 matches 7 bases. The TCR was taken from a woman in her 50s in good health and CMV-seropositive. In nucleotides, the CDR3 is TGTGCCAGCAGCTTACAGGGGGCCTATAATTCACCCCTCCACTTT. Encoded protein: CASSLQGAYNSPLHF.